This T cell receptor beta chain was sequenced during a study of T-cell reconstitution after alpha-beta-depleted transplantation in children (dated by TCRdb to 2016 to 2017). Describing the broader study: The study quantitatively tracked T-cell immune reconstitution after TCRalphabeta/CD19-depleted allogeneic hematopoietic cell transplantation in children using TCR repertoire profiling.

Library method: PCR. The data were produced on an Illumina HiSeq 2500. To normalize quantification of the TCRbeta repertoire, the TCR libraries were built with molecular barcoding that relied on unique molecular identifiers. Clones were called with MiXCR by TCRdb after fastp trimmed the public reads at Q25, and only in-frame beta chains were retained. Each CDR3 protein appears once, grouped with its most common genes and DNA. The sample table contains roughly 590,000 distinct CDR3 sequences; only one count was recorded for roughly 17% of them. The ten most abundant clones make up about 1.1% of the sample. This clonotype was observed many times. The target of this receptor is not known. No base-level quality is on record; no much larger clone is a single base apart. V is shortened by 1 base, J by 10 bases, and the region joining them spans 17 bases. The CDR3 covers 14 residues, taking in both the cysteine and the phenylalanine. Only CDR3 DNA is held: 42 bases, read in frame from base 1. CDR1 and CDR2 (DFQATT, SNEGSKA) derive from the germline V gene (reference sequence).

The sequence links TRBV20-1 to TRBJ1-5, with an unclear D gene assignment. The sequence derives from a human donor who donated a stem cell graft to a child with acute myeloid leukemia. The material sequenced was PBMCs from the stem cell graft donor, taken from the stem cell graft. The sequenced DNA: TGCAGTGCTAGAGGTCCCGGACGGCAACAACCCCAGCATTTT. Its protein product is CSARGPGRQQPQHF.